These 3 T cell receptor beta chains were all obtained from the same sample, sequenced in a study of graft-versus-host responses after intestinal transplantation. These TCRs are of unknown antigen specificity. The method was immunoSEQ multiplex PCR; TCRdb's version includes in-frame clones alone and lacks a portion of them. This sample has 45,000 to 65,000 clones, with 90% to 95% found just once. The sample in question was unstimulated CD4+ T cells sorted from spleen or lymph node cells, obtained before transplant. These receptors were taken from a human donor who was the organ donor for an intestinal transplant.

The V gene is TRBV6-5, the J gene TRBJ2-3; no clear D. CDR3 length: 12 residues. Germline V gene sequence: CDR1 MNHEY, CDR2 SVGAGI. The ends were cut back, 6 bases at V and 6 bases at J, with 10 bases in the middle. Here the CDR3 DNA reads TGTGCCAGCAGCCAAAGCCCCGATACGCAGTATTTT. Protein sequence: CASSQSPDTQYF.

The chain links TRBV10-3 to TRBJ2-7; D is tentatively TRBD1 or TRBD2 (5 bases each). The CDR3 runs 12 residues. Deletions cut 6 bases from V and 2 bases from J, with 8 bases between. Per the germline V gene, CDR1 is ENHRY and CDR2 is SYGVKD. CDR3 nucleotides: TGTGCCATCAGATCGGGGCCCTACGAGCAGTACTTC. It encodes CAIRSGPYEQYF.

The V gene is TRBV19, the J gene TRBJ1-3; D unclear. This CDR3 is built from 19 residues. Trimming left V 7 bases short and J 0 bases short, with 25 bases between. Germline V gene lookup returns CDR1 LNHDA and CDR2 SQIVND (reference sequence). CDR3 bases: TGTGCCAGTACAATTCTGCCAGCAGAACCCTTCTACTCTGGAAACACCATATATTTT. It codes for CASTILPAEPFYSGNTIYF.